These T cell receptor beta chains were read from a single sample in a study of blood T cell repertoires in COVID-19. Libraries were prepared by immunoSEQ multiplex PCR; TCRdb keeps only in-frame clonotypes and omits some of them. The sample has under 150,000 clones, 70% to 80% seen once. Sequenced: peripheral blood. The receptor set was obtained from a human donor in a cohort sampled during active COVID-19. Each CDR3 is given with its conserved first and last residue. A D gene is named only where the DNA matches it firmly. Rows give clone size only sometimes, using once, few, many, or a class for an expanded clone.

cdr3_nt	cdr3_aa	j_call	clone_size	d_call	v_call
TGTGCCAGCAGTCGAACAGGGGGCAATCAGCCCCAGCATTTT	CASSRTGGNQPQHF	TRBJ1-5	-	TRBD1	TRBV3-1/TRBV3-2
TGTGCCAGCAGCTTGGAAGCGGCCGCGATCTCACCCCTCCACTTT	CASSLEAAAISPLHF	TRBJ1-6	-	-	TRBV5-6
TGTGCCAGCAGGCCCGGACAGGGTTACGAGCAGTACTTC	CASRPGQGYEQYF	TRBJ2-7	-	TRBD1	TRBV7-8
TGCGCCAGCAGCCCCGGGACTAGTGGAGAGACCCAGTACTTC	CASSPGTSGETQYF	TRBJ2-5	-	TRBD2	TRBV5-1
TGTGCCAGCAGCACCGACAGTGTTTCACCCCTCCACTTT	CASSTDSVSPLHF	TRBJ1-6	few	-	TRBV7-9
TGCGCCAGCAGCTTGGTAGCCGGGGGCAATCAGCCCCAGCATTTT	CASSLVAGGNQPQHF	TRBJ1-5	-	-	TRBV5-1
TGTGCCAGCAGCCAAGGGACAGGGGATTCTTATGGCTACACCTTC	CASSQGTGDSYGYTF	TRBJ1-2	once	TRBD1	TRBV4-2
TGTGCCAGCAGCTTAGGGGGAATTGGGGCCAACGTCCTGACTTTC	CASSLGGIGANVLTF	TRBJ2-6	-	-	TRBV5-4
TGTGCCAGCACGGAGAGTCACCCGAACACCGGGGAGCTGTTTTTT	CASTESHPNTGELFF	TRBJ2-2	-	-	TRBV27
TGTGCCAGCAGTTTTATGCCTAGCTGGGAGGAGCAGTACTTC	CASSFMPSWEEQYF	TRBJ2-7	-	-	TRBV28
TGTGCCAGCAGCCCCATGGGACAGGGAAATGAAAAACTGTTTTTT	CASSPMGQGNEKLFF	TRBJ1-4	-	TRBD1	TRBV6-5
TGCAGCGTGCGACAGGGTGAAGCTTTCTTT	CSVRQGEAFF	TRBJ1-1	few	TRBD1	TRBV29-1
TGTGCCAGCAGCGACCGGGCCGAGGGTGAAAAACTGTTTTTT	CASSDRAEGEKLFF	TRBJ1-4	-	-	TRBV9
TGTGCCAGCAACCAGGGGCGGGAGCAGTACTTC	CASNQGREQYF	TRBJ2-7	-	-	TRBV6-5
TGTGCCAGCAGCTTGCAGTTGAACGTCCTTTCTCGCACCGGGGAGCTGTTTTTT	CASSLQLNVLSRTGELFF	TRBJ2-2	-	-	TRBV5-8
TGTGCCAGCAGCGTAGAGAGGGGAAACACCATATATTTT	CASSVERGNTIYF	TRBJ1-3	few	-	TRBV9
TGCGCCAGCAGCCAAGGCACAGGGCCTCTGCCCCAGCATTTT	CASSQGTGPLPQHF	TRBJ1-5	few	-	TRBV4-1
TGTGCCAGTAACCTACAGGGAAGTAGGAATTCACCCCTCCACTTT	CASNLQGSRNSPLHF	TRBJ1-6	-	-	TRBV19
TGTGCCAGTAGACTGACAGGGGACTATGGCTACACCTTC	CASRLTGDYGYTF	TRBJ1-2	-	TRBD1	TRBV19
TGTGCCAGCAGCTTGAAGCTCCAAGAGACCCAGTACTTC	CASSLKLQETQYF	TRBJ2-5	-	-	TRBV5-4
TGCGCCAGCAGCTCAGGGCTCGACTATGGCTACACCTTC	CASSSGLDYGYTF	TRBJ1-2	-	-	TRBV5-1
TGCGCCAGCAGCCAAGGAGCCGGGGATTCCCAAGAGACCCAGTACTTC	CASSQGAGDSQETQYF	TRBJ2-5	once	-	TRBV4-1
TGTGCCAGCAGTCTAACCACGTTCCAGCAGTACTTC	CASSLTTFQQYF	TRBJ2-7	-	-	TRBV12-3/TRBV12-4
TGTGCCAGCAGCTCTAGGCCTGGAAACACCATATATTTT	CASSSRPGNTIYF	TRBJ1-3	few	-	TRBV7-9
TGTGCCAGCAGCCAGACAGGGGGCACGTATGGCTACACCTTC	CASSQTGGTYGYTF	TRBJ1-2	once	TRBD1	TRBV11-2